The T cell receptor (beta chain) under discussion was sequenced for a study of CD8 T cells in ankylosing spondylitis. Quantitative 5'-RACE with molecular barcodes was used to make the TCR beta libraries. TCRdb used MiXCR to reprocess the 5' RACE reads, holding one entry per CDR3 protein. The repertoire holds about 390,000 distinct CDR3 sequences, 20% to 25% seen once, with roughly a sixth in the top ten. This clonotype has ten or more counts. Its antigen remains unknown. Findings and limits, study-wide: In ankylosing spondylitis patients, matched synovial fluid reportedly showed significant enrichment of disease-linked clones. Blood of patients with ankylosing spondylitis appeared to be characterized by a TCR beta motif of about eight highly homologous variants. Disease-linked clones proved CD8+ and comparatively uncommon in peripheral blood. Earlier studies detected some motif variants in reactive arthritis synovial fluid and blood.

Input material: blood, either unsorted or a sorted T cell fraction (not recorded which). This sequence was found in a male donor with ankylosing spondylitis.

Here the CDR3 DNA reads TGTGCCAGCAGTTTTAGCGGGAGCTCCTACAATGAGCAGTTCTTC. Translating it yields CASSFSGSSYNEQFF. The chain employs TRBV7-2 and TRBJ2-1; 9 positions agree with TRBD2. Germline lookup yields CDR1 SGHTA and CDR2 FQGNSA. V lost 6 bases and J lost 0; bases outside the gene matches: 3. This CDR3 is built from 15 residues.